This is a list of T cell receptor beta chains from one sample in a study of cytomegalovirus exposure and HLA in healthy donors. TCRdb's table, derived via immunoSEQ multiplex PCR, lists solely in-frame clones and lacks some. The data contain tens of thousands of clones, less than 65% of them seen just once; the ten biggest clones take up approximately 6%. Specimen: PBMCs. The receptors shown here come from a woman in her thirties in good health and CMV-seronegative. Both conserved end residues are part of each CDR3. The D gene is left open where the match is weak. Only some rows state a clone size, as once, few, many or a class for expanded clones.

d_call: .; v_call: TRBV2; j_call: TRBJ1-1; clone_size: .; cdr3_nt: TGTGCCAGCAGTGAATCGGATATGGGACACCCGAACACTGAAGCTTTCTTT; cdr3_aa: CASSESDMGHPNTEAFF
d_call: .; v_call: TRBV28; j_call: TRBJ1-2; clone_size: .; cdr3_nt: TGTGCCAGCAGCACGGGGGGCTATGGCTACACCTTC; cdr3_aa: CASSTGGYGYTF
d_call: TRBD2; v_call: TRBV28; j_call: TRBJ2-1; clone_size: .; cdr3_nt: TGTGCCAGCAGTTCACCCACTAGCGGATCCTACAATGAGCAGTTCTTC; cdr3_aa: CASSSPTSGSYNEQFF
d_call: .; v_call: TRBV15; j_call: TRBJ1-5; clone_size: few; cdr3_nt: TGTGCCACCAGCACCCCGGGGGAACAGCCCCAGCATTTT; cdr3_aa: CATSTPGEQPQHF
d_call: .; v_call: TRBV5-1; j_call: TRBJ2-7; clone_size: few; cdr3_nt: TGCGCCAGCAGCGGTGCCGGGAACGAGCAGTACTTC; cdr3_aa: CASSGAGNEQYF
d_call: .; v_call: TRBV28; j_call: TRBJ1-2; clone_size: .; cdr3_nt: TGTGCCAGCCGTAGAGGATATGGCTACACCTTC; cdr3_aa: CASRRGYGYTF
d_call: .; v_call: TRBV7-2; j_call: TRBJ1-5; clone_size: few; cdr3_nt: TGTGCCAGCAGTACAGGTTATCAGCCCCAGCATTTT; cdr3_aa: CASSTGYQPQHF
d_call: .; v_call: TRBV28; j_call: TRBJ1-5; clone_size: .; cdr3_nt: TGTGCCAGCACATCAGGGCCTCAGCCCCAGCATTTT; cdr3_aa: CASTSGPQPQHF
d_call: .; v_call: TRBV11-2; j_call: TRBJ2-7; clone_size: .; cdr3_nt: TGTGCCAGCAGTCCAGGGACACCTAGCTCCTACGAGCAGTACTTC; cdr3_aa: CASSPGTPSSYEQYF
d_call: TRBD1; v_call: TRBV5-8; j_call: TRBJ1-5; clone_size: .; cdr3_nt: TGTGCCAGCAGCTTGGTTGGGACAGTCGATCAGCCCCAGCATTTT; cdr3_aa: CASSLVGTVDQPQHF
d_call: TRBD1; v_call: TRBV5-1; j_call: TRBJ1-3; clone_size: .; cdr3_nt: TGCGCCAGCAGCCCGGGACAGTTAAGTGGAAACACCATATATTTT; cdr3_aa: CASSPGQLSGNTIYF
d_call: TRBD1; v_call: TRBV14; j_call: TRBJ1-3; clone_size: .; cdr3_nt: TGTGCCAGCAGCCAAGTGGCAGGGGGAATCGGAAACACCATATATTTT; cdr3_aa: CASSQVAGGIGNTIYF
d_call: .; v_call: TRBV5-8; j_call: TRBJ1-1; clone_size: few; cdr3_nt: TGTGCCAGCAGCTTGGTTTGGACTCTTGACACTGAAGCTTTCTTT; cdr3_aa: CASSLVWTLDTEAFF
d_call: TRBD2; v_call: TRBV30; j_call: TRBJ2-1; clone_size: few; cdr3_nt: TGTGCCTGGAGTTTCGGGGGGGAATACAATGAGCAGTTCTTC; cdr3_aa: CAWSFGGEYNEQFF
d_call: TRBD1; v_call: TRBV5-1; j_call: TRBJ2-1; clone_size: .; cdr3_nt: TGCGCCAGCAGCCCCAAGAGGGGGACAGGGGGCGAGGGCAATGAGCAGTTCTTC; cdr3_aa: CASSPKRGTGGEGNEQFF
d_call: .; v_call: TRBV18; j_call: TRBJ2-7; clone_size: few; cdr3_nt: TGTGCCAGCTCACCAGCCGCGGGGGCGCGTTACGAGCAGTACTTC; cdr3_aa: CASSPAAGARYEQYF
d_call: TRBD2; v_call: TRBV9; j_call: TRBJ2-1; clone_size: .; cdr3_nt: TGTGCCAGCAGCTCCTCCGGGACTAGCGGTTATAATGAGCAGTTCTTC; cdr3_aa: CASSSSGTSGYNEQFF
d_call: .; v_call: TRBV7-9; j_call: TRBJ2-5; clone_size: .; cdr3_nt: TGTGCCAGCAGCAGGGGGACTACTGCCCAAGAGACCCAGTACTTC; cdr3_aa: CASSRGTTAQETQYF
d_call: TRBD2; v_call: TRBV4-2; j_call: TRBJ2-6; clone_size: .; cdr3_nt: TGTGCCAGCAGCCAAGAAGTGGAGCGGGGGGCCTCTGGGGCCAACGTCCTGACTTTC; cdr3_aa: CASSQEVERGASGANVLTF
d_call: TRBD1; v_call: TRBV2; j_call: TRBJ1-4; clone_size: few; cdr3_nt: TGTGCCAGCAGTACCGGGACAGGGGGCGTAGGAAAACTGTTTTTT; cdr3_aa: CASSTGTGGVGKLFF
d_call: TRBD2; v_call: TRBV5-1; j_call: TRBJ2-1; clone_size: .; cdr3_nt: TGCGCCAGCAGCGGGGGACTAGCGGGAGGCGATGAGCAGTTCTTC; cdr3_aa: CASSGGLAGGDEQFF
d_call: TRBD2; v_call: TRBV19; j_call: TRBJ2-2; clone_size: few; cdr3_nt: TGTGCCAGTAGTACGGGAGGTGGGACCGGGGAGCTGTTTTTT; cdr3_aa: CASSTGGGTGELFF
d_call: TRBD2; v_call: TRBV27; j_call: TRBJ2-1; clone_size: .; cdr3_nt: TGTGCCAGCAGGAAGATGACTAGCGGGAGTTATGAGCAGTTCTTC; cdr3_aa: CASRKMTSGSYEQFF
d_call: .; v_call: TRBV5-8; j_call: TRBJ1-2; clone_size: .; cdr3_nt: TGTGCCAGCAGCTTGTTAGGGGAACCCTATGGCTACACCTTC; cdr3_aa: CASSLLGEPYGYTF
d_call: .; v_call: TRBV7-7; j_call: TRBJ2-3; clone_size: .; cdr3_nt: TGTGCCAGCAGTTGGTCGGGACTCCCCACAGATACGCAGTATTTT; cdr3_aa: CASSWSGLPTDTQYF
d_call: .; v_call: TRBV11-2; j_call: TRBJ1-2; clone_size: .; cdr3_nt: TGTGCCAGCAGCTTATCGGGACACTACTATGGCTACACCTTC; cdr3_aa: CASSLSGHYYGYTF
d_call: TRBD2; v_call: TRBV5-1; j_call: TRBJ2-5; clone_size: .; cdr3_nt: TGCGCCAGCAGCTTATTAGCGGGGGGGCCGGTGGAGACCCAGTACTTC; cdr3_aa: CASSLLAGGPVETQYF
d_call: .; v_call: TRBV5-5; j_call: TRBJ1-2; clone_size: .; cdr3_nt: TGTGCCAGCAGCTTGGCTCTCTATGGCTACACCTTC; cdr3_aa: CASSLALYGYTF
d_call: .; v_call: TRBV28; j_call: TRBJ2-1; clone_size: .; cdr3_nt: TGTGCCACCTCGGGGAATGAGCAGTTCTTC; cdr3_aa: CATSGNEQFF
d_call: .; v_call: TRBV28; j_call: TRBJ1-3; clone_size: few; cdr3_nt: TGTGCCAGCAGTTCAATGACAGCCTCTGGAAACACCATATATTTT; cdr3_aa: CASSSMTASGNTIYF
d_call: .; v_call: TRBV6-1; j_call: TRBJ1-5; clone_size: .; cdr3_nt: TGTGCCAGCAGTGAAGGACACGATCAGCCCCAGCATTTT; cdr3_aa: CASSEGHDQPQHF
d_call: .; v_call: TRBV29-1; j_call: TRBJ2-5; clone_size: few; cdr3_nt: TGCAGCGTTGAAGAACAGCAAGAGACCCAGTACTTC; cdr3_aa: CSVEEQQETQYF
d_call: TRBD1; v_call: TRBV19; j_call: TRBJ1-5; clone_size: .; cdr3_nt: TGTGCCAGCCGATGGGGGACAGGGGTCAATCAGCCCCAGCATTTT; cdr3_aa: CASRWGTGVNQPQHF
d_call: TRBD2; v_call: TRBV9; j_call: TRBJ2-7; clone_size: .; cdr3_nt: TGTGCCAGCAGCGTAGGCGCGGGAGGTACCTACGAGCAGTACTTC; cdr3_aa: CASSVGAGGTYEQYF
d_call: .; v_call: TRBV4-1; j_call: TRBJ1-2; clone_size: few; cdr3_nt: TGCGCCAGCAGCCAATCAGGGGTGGGTCGGTATGGCTACACCTTC; cdr3_aa: CASSQSGVGRYGYTF
d_call: .; v_call: TRBV7-3; j_call: TRBJ1-5; clone_size: .; cdr3_nt: TGTGCCAGCAGCTTAGATCTCCGTTCACAGGGATCTAGCAATCAGCCCCAGCATTTT; cdr3_aa: CASSLDLRSQGSSNQPQHF
d_call: .; v_call: TRBV7-6; j_call: TRBJ2-3; clone_size: .; cdr3_nt: TGTGCCAGCAGCTCCGGGACAAGAAGCACAGATACGCAGTATTTT; cdr3_aa: CASSSGTRSTDTQYF
d_call: .; v_call: TRBV6-5; j_call: TRBJ2-1; clone_size: .; cdr3_nt: TGTGCCAGCAGTTACGCGGGTGTGCAGTTCTTC; cdr3_aa: CASSYAGVQFF
d_call: .; v_call: TRBV14; j_call: TRBJ1-6; clone_size: .; cdr3_nt: TGTGCCAGCAGCCAGGGGGGGGTTTCACCCCTCCACTTT; cdr3_aa: CASSQGGVSPLHF
d_call: .; v_call: TRBV5-1; j_call: TRBJ1-6; clone_size: .; cdr3_nt: TGCGCCAGCAGCTTGGACAGGGACTCCTATAATTCACCCCTCCACTTT; cdr3_aa: CASSLDRDSYNSPLHF
d_call: .; v_call: TRBV10-3; j_call: TRBJ1-2; clone_size: .; cdr3_nt: TGTGCCATCAGTGAGGGCGGGCAGGGGCATGGCTACACCTTC; cdr3_aa: CAISEGGQGHGYTF
d_call: .; v_call: TRBV4-1; j_call: TRBJ1-1; clone_size: .; cdr3_nt: TGCGCCAGCAGCCAAGATGGGGGGGGGTTACAAGCTTTCTTT; cdr3_aa: CASSQDGGGLQAFF
d_call: TRBD2; v_call: TRBV6-1; j_call: TRBJ2-7; clone_size: .; cdr3_nt: TGTGCCAGCAGTGTCTCCGTGACTAGCGGGACCGTCACCTACGAGCAGTACTTC; cdr3_aa: CASSVSVTSGTVTYEQYF
d_call: TRBD1; v_call: TRBV5-1; j_call: TRBJ1-1; clone_size: .; cdr3_nt: TGCGCCAGCAGCTTGAGGACAGGGGGGACTGAAGCTTTCTTT; cdr3_aa: CASSLRTGGTEAFF
d_call: .; v_call: TRBV5-1; j_call: TRBJ2-7; clone_size: .; cdr3_nt: TGCGCCAGCAGCTTGGGCAGCGCGGGGGAGCAGTACTTC; cdr3_aa: CASSLGSAGEQYF
d_call: TRBD1; v_call: TRBV4-2; j_call: TRBJ2-7; clone_size: .; cdr3_nt: TGTGCCAGCAGGACAGGACAGGGTGCGAACGAGCAGTACTTC; cdr3_aa: CASRTGQGANEQYF
d_call: .; v_call: TRBV7-9; j_call: TRBJ2-2; clone_size: .; cdr3_nt: TGTGCCACAACCGGGGAGCTGTTTTTT; cdr3_aa: CATTGELFF
d_call: .; v_call: TRBV10-3; j_call: TRBJ1-1; clone_size: .; cdr3_nt: TGTGCCATCAGGGGCGTGGGTACTGAAGCTTTCTTT; cdr3_aa: CAIRGVGTEAFF
d_call: TRBD1; v_call: TRBV19; j_call: TRBJ1-1; clone_size: .; cdr3_nt: TGTGCCAGTAGCGTGGGACAGATCGGGGCTGAAGCTTTCTTT; cdr3_aa: CASSVGQIGAEAFF